This TCR beta chain is from a study of Tregs in tolerant kidney transplant recipients. Study-wide findings and caveats: Expanding Tregs on activated donor B cells appeared to best identify donor-specific TCRbeta clones. Few patients were studied, so findings need validation in larger groups. No direct test of biological reproducibility was done here.

Thawed PBMCs were FACS-sorted into unstimulated CD4+CD25+CD127- regulatory T cells, CD4+CD25- non-regulatory cells, CD4 and CD8 cells. Notes on this clone: Its antigen remains unknown.

The assay was immunoSEQ multiplex PCR, and TCRdb's table has in-frame clones only and misses some. The sample yields about 240,000 clones, roughly 84% seen once. The sample taken for sequencing was CD4+ T cells from blood. The sequence derives from a human donor in good health.

Written as DNA, the CDR3 is TGCGCCAGCAGGTTAGGACAGGGTACTTACGAGCAGTACTTC. This encodes CASRLGQGTYEQYF. The chain is built from TRBV5-1 and TRBJ2-7; 8 bases are shared with TRBD1. This CDR3 spans 14 amino acids. Germline V CDR1 and CDR2: SGHRS, YFSETQ. Trimming removed 5 bases from V and 4 bases from J; junction bases left unmatched: 8.